The next 18 T cell receptor beta chains were all read from a single sample in a study of blood T cell repertoires in COVID-19. Generated by immunoSEQ multiplex PCR, the TCRdb table keeps only in-frame clones and is missing some. Of more than 65,000 clones listed, roughly 80% are singletons. The source material was peripheral blood. Every receptor here comes from a woman aged 50 to 60 with acute or convalescent COVID-19.

This clone was seen a few times. The V call is TRBV10-1, the J call TRBJ2-7; weak D call: TRBD2 (5 bases). This CDR3 is built from 14 residues. V gave up 6 bases and J gave up 2 bases, with 14 bases separating them. Germline V CDR1 and CDR2: WNHNN, SYGVQD (reference sequence). The CDR3 nucleotides read TGCGCCAGCAGCCGGGATCATGGAGCCTACGAGCAGTACTTC. Protein product: CASSRDHGAYEQYF.

This clone was recorded once. The chain has TRBV18 and TRBJ1-1; no clear D gene. Trimming removed 2 bases at V and 1 base at J, with 11 bases between. The CDR3 has 15 amino acids. Looked up from germline, CDR1 is KGHSH and CDR2 is LQKENI. CDR3 sequence (DNA): TGTGCCAGCTCACCATACCCATCAGAGAACACTGAAGCTTTCTTT. Its protein is CASSPYPSENTEAFF.

The chain uses TRBV5-5 and TRBJ1-5, with TRBD1 as a possible D gene (5 bases). The germline V and J ends were trimmed by 3 bases and 6 bases, with 10 bases remaining between them. The V gene's germline CDR1 is SGHKS and CDR2 YYEKEE (reference sequence). The CDR3 contains 13 residues. CDR3 region: CASSSDSRQPQHF. CDR3 nucleotides: TGTGCCAGCAGCTCCGACAGTCGTCAGCCCCAGCATTTT.

As regards this clone: One end of the junction is discordant with germline, which a read error may explain. This chain joins TRBV11-2 and TRBJ1-2; TRBD1 might be the D (5 bases). In germline, CDR1 is SGHAT, CDR2 FQNNGV. This CDR3 spans 12 amino acids. CDR3 amino acids: CASSLDSYGYTF. The DNA for the CDR3 is TGTGCCAGCAGCCTAGACAGCTATGGCTACACCTTC. The full variable domain, with the rest looked up from reference TRBV11-2 and TRBJ1-2, is EAGVAQSPRYKIIEKRQSVAFWCNPISGHATLYWYQQILGQGPKLLIQFQNNGVVDDSQLPKDRFSAERLKGVDSTLKIQPAKLEDSAVYLCASSLDSYGYTFGSGTRLTVV.

V is TRBV3-1 (or the pseudogene TRBV3-2) and J is TRBJ1-6; tentatively, D is TRBD1 (6 bases). This CDR3 region has 14 residues. V lost 3 bases, J lost 6 bases, and 9 bases lay in between. Germline V gives CDR1 LGHDT, CDR2 YNNKEL (reference sequence). Here the CDR3 reads CASSQEQGNSPLHF. In DNA, the CDR3 is TGTGCCAGCAGCCAGGAACAGGGTAATTCACCCCTCCACTTT.

This clone has more than one count but fewer than ten. The V and J genes are TRBV2 and TRBJ1-2; maybe TRBD1 (5 bases). Trimming cost V 1 base and J 7 bases, with 16 bases left between them. In germline, CDR1 is SNHLY, CDR2 FYNNEI. This CDR3 has 15 amino acids. Here the CDR3 DNA reads TGTGCCAGCAGTGAAGAGTCAGGGTACGGTGGTGGCTACACCTTC. This translates into CASSEESGYGGGYTF.

This sequence joins TRBV27 and TRBJ1-2, with TRBD1 matching over 7 bases. The CDR3 runs 14 residues. V shed 2 bases and J 8 bases; nucleotides not matched to a gene: 8. Germline CDR1 is MNHEY and CDR2 is SMNVEV (reference sequence). In DNA, the CDR3 is TGTGCCAGCAGTTTAGAGCGACAGGGTGGCGGCTACACCTTC. The encoded protein is CASSLERQGGGYTF.

This chain uses TRBV29-1 with TRBJ2-1; 7 bases agree with TRBD2. The V gene's germline CDR1 is SQVTM and CDR2 ANQGSEA. The CDR3 runs to 14 residues. With V trimmed by 1 base and J by 2 bases, 2 bases remained unmatched. The DNA of the CDR3 is TGCAGCGTTGAAGGAGGACTAGCCTACAATGAGCAGTTCTTC. Its protein is CSVEGGLAYNEQFF.

The chain joins TRBV14 to TRBJ1-1; D is unresolved. Germline CDR1 is SGHDN and CDR2 is FVKESK. V was shortened by 4 bases and J by 1 base, with 13 bases between the two germline ends. The CDR3 contains 15 residues. The CDR3 DNA sequence: TGTGCCAGCAGCCCCACGGGTCAACCGAACACTGAAGCTTTCTTT. Amino acid sequence: CASSPTGQPNTEAFF.

J is TRBJ1-1 and V is TRBV5-1, with D possibly TRBD1 on 5 matching bases. This CDR3 is 16 amino acids long. Looked up from germline, CDR1 is SGHRS and CDR2 is YFSETQ. The V end lost 4 bases, the J end lost 1 base, and 17 bases lay between the germline ends. The DNA of the CDR3 is TGCGCCAGCAGCCGCGAGGTCGCAGGGAAGAACACTGAAGCTTTCTTT. Its protein is CASSREVAGKNTEAFF. The complete variable domain, with remaining parts taken from reference TRBV5-1 and TRBJ1-1, reads KAGVTQTPRYLIKTRGQQVTLSCSPISGHRSVSWYQQTPGQGLQFLFEYFSETQRNKGNFPGRFSGRQFSNSRSEMNVSTLELGDSALYLCASSREVAGKNTEAFFGQGTRLTVV.

This chain uses TRBV11-3 with TRBJ1-2; D gene uncertain. This CDR3 contains 18 residues. Trimming pared 0 bases from V and 5 bases from J, leaving 22 bases between. From germline, CDR1 is SGHNT and CDR2 YENEEA. The CDR3 sequence is CASSLDDVWRRRIYGYTF. The CDR3 nucleotides are TGTGCCAGCAGCTTAGACGACGTGTGGCGGCGTCGGATTTATGGCTACACCTTC.

The V gene is TRBV30, the J gene TRBJ2-7, with a possible D match to TRBD2 (6 bases). Trimming shortened V by 1 base and J by 1 base, and 8 bases separated the two germline ends. The germline V gene encodes CDR1 GTSNPN and CDR2 SVGIG (reference sequence). The length of the CDR3 is 13 residues. CDR3 DNA: TGTGCCTGGAGTGGGGGAGGTTCCTACGAGCAGTACTTC. Protein sequence: CAWSGGGSYEQYF.

The chain carries TRBV19 and TRBJ2-7; 7 positions agree with TRBD2. Germline V gives CDR1 LNHDA, CDR2 SQIVND (reference sequence). The length of the CDR3 is 14 residues. With V trimmed by 4 bases and J by 2 bases, 5 bases remained unmatched. CDR3 amino acids: CASSRSGDPYEQYF. Written as DNA, the CDR3 is TGTGCCAGTAGTAGAAGCGGGGACCCCTACGAGCAGTACTTC.

This chain connects TRBV9 to TRBJ1-2; maybe TRBD1 (6 bases). V was shortened by 0 bases and J by 2 bases, with 8 bases between the two germline ends. The CDR3 extends over 14 amino acids. Germline lookup yields CDR1 SGDLS and CDR2 YYNGEE. For the CDR3, the DNA is TGTGCCAGCAGCGTAGCAGGGGAAAACTATGGCTACACCTTC. It codes for CASSVAGENYGYTF.

The J gene is TRBJ2-3, the V gene TRBV6-7; 7 bases align to TRBD1. TRBV6-7 is filed as an ORF, its function uncertain. V dropped 2 bases and J dropped 0; count of bases not matched to a gene: 14. CDR3 length: 19 amino acids. In DNA, the CDR3 is TGTGCCAGCAGTTACCTCGAGGGACCGGGACAGTCAAGCACAGATACGCAGTATTTT. It translates to CASSYLEGPGQSSTDTQYF.

This clone was seen once. The chain recombines TRBV19 with TRBJ2-1; perhaps TRBD1 as D (6 bases). Germline values: CDR1 LNHDA, CDR2 SQIVND (reference sequence). Trimming stripped 6 bases from V and 5 bases from J, with 17 bases between. This CDR3 has 15 residues. The CDR3 nucleotides are TGTGCCAGTAGAGGGGGAGCGGCTCCTCACAATGAGCAGTTCTTC. This gives the protein CASRGGAAPHNEQFF. The variable domain in full, completed from reference TRBV19 and TRBJ2-1, reads DGGITQSPKYLFRKEGQNVTLSCEQNLNHDAMYWYRQDPGQGLRLIYYSQIVNDFQKGDIAEGYSVSREKKESFPLTVTSAQKNPTAFYLCASRGGAAPHNEQFFGPGTRLTVL.

Here the CDR3 DNA reads TGTGCCAGCAGCTTAGGGGCTGGGGATACGCAGTATTTT. Translation: CASSLGAGDTQYF. The J gene is TRBJ2-3, the V gene TRBV11-3; D gene unclear. Germline CDR1 reads SGHNT; CDR2 reads YENEEA. There are 13 residues in the CDR3. Deletions cut 1 base from V and 6 bases from J, with 8 bases between. Combining the CDR3 with reference TRBV11-3 and TRBJ2-3 gives the whole variable domain EAGVVQSPRYKIIEKKQPVAFWCNPISGHNTLYWYLQNLGQGPELLIRYENEEAVDDSQLPKDRFSAERLKGVDSTLKIQPAELGDSAVYLCASSLGAGDTQYFGPGTRLTVL.

The rearrangement uses TRBV5-1 and TRBJ1-1; D may be TRBD1 (6 bases). Trimming pared 5 bases from V and 1 base from J, leaving 12 bases between. Germline-derived CDR1 and CDR2 are SGHRS and YFSETQ. The length of the CDR3 is 14 residues. The CDR3 loop reads CASRSTGSNTEAFF. The CDR3 nucleotides read TGCGCCAGCAGGAGCACAGGGTCGAACACTGAAGCTTTCTTT.